This T cell receptor beta chain was retrieved from a study of cytomegalovirus exposure and HLA in healthy donors. The PCR was carried out with 60 Vbeta primers and 13 Jbeta primers. Data came from immunoSEQ multiplex PCR; TCRdb stores just in-frame clones and leaves some out. Recorded for this sample: over 150,000 clones. The V gene end was trimmed by 2 bases and the J gene end by 5 bases; junction bases not matched to a gene: 17. Germline CDR1 and CDR2: SGHDT and YYEEEE. This CDR3 spans 18 amino acids. The TCR comes from a boy aged 5-17 years in good health and CMV-seronegative. Material: PBMCs. V and J are TRBV5-6 and TRBJ1-2; 8 bases are shared with TRBD1. The CDR3 loop is CASSLRSTVPGGAYGYTF. The CDR3, as DNA: TGTGCCAGCAGCTTACGATCGACAGTCCCAGGGGGCGCGTATGGCTACACCTTC. Full variable domain (remainder filled in from reference TRBV5-6 and TRBJ1-2): DAGVTQSPTHLIKTRGQQVTLRCSPKSGHDTVSWYQQALGQGPQFIFQYYEEEERQRGNFPDRFSGHQFPNYSSELNVNALLLGDSALYLCASSLRSTVPGGAYGYTFGSGTRLTVV.